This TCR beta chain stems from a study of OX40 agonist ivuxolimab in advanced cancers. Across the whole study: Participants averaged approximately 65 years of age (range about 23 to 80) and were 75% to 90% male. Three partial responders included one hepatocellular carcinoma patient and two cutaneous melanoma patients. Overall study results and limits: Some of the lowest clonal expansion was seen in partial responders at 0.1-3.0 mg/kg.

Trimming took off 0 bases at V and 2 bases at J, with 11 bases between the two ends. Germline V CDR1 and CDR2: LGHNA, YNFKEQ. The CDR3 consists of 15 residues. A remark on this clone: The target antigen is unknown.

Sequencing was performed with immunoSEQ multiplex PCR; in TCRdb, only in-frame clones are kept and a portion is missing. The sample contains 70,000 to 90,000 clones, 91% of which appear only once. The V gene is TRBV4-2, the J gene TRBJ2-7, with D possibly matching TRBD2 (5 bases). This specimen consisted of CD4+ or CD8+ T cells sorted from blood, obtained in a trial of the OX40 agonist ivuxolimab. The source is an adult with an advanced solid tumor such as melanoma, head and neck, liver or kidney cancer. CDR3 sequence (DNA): TGTGCCAGCAGCCAAGAGGGTGCCGGGACCTACGAGCAGTACTTC. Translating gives CASSQEGAGTYEQYF.